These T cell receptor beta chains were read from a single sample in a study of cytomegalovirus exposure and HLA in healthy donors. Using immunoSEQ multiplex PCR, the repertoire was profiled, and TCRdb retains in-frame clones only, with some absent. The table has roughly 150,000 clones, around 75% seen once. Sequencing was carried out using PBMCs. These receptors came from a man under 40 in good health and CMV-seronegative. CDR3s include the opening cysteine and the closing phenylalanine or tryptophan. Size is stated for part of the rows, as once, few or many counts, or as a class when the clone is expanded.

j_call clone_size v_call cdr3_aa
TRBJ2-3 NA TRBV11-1 CASSSGLDTQYF
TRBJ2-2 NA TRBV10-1 CASSPLVSGRDAGELFF
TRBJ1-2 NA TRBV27 CASSQHAETNYGYTF
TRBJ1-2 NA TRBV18 CASSPGQDYGYTF
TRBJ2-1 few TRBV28 CASSLPTIEIHNEQFF
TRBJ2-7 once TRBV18 CASSPQQVHEQYF
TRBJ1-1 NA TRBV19 CASSTPRTGRTEAFF
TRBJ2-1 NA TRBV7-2 CASSPPGARAYNEQFF
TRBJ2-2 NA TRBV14 CASSQNWSGELFF
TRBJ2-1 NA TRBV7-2 CASSLVTSGGAGGGFF
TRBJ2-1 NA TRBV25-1 CASSGGRQLFF
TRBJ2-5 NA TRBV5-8 CASSFGTGDQETQYF
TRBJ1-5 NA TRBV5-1 CASSSTGIDNQPQHF
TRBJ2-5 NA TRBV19 CASSFLGAGPETQYF
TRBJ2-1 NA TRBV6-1 CASSGTGWNNEQFF
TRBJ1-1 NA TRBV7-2 CASSVRQGSAEAFF
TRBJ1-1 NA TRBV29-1 CSVEPRRRGTNTEAFF
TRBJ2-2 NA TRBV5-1 CVSSSRQGAGELFF
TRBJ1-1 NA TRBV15 CATSRPRGGQNTEAFF
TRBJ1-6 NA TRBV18 CASSSRAPGDSPLHF
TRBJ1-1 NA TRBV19 CASTAAGGVGTEAFF
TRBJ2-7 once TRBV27 CASRALDAYEQYF
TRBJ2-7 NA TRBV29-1 CSVDGGTNWQYF
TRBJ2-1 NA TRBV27 CASSWGGAYNEQFF
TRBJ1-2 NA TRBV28 CASSLPTTGWNYGYTF
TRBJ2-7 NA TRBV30 CAWRGGYEQYF
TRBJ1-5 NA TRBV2 CASKSSNQPQHF
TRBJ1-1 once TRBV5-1 CASSLGLSEAFF
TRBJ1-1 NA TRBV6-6 CASRHSGRTADTEAFF
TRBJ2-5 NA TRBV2 CASSDGKGPNQETQYF
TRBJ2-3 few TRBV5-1 CASSLERGRADTQYF
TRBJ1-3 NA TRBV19 CASSMKGRTMGGNTIYF
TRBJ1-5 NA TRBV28 CASSSGNQPQHF
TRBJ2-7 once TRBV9 CASSGLAGDEQYF
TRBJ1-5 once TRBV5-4 CATSEGASNQPQHF
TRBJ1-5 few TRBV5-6 CASSLGQDGQPQHF
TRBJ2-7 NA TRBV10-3 CAISEPGQGDEQYF
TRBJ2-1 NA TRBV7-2 CASSLEGLKQFF
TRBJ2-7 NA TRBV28 CASSTSGHTSYEQYF
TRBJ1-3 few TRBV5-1 CASSSMGVRSGNTIYF
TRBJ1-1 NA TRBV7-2 CASSLYGPEGGNTEAFF
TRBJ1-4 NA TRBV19 CASRFSPEKLFF
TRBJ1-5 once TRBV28 CASSLGDLLEPQHF
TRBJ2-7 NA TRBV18 CASSPGQDLYGQYF
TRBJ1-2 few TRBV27 CASNPTGQGNYGYTF
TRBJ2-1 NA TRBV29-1 CSGQAGTGRGWFF
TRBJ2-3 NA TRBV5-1 CASSSETIRADTQYF
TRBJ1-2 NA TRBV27 CASSLSTEINYGYTF